The 22 T cell receptor beta chains presented below share a single source sample, sequenced in a study of CD8 T cells in Susac syndrome. Random hexamers were used to reverse transcribe the RNA input (about 0.5 to 1 ug). TCRdb redid the calling of the immunoSEQ multiplex PCR reads with MiXCR, one entry per CDR3 protein. The sample lists roughly 200,000 distinct CDR3 sequences, around 95% occurring once. Sequenced: CD8+ T cells from PBMCs. Source of these receptors: a human donor with multiple sclerosis.

The chain recombines TRBV9 with TRBJ2-2; tentatively, D is TRBD1 or TRBD2 (5 bases each). The V gene's germline CDR1 is SGDLS and CDR2 YYNGEE. The CDR3 covers 14 residues. Trimming left V 2 bases short and J 6 bases short, with 11 bases between. The CDR3 bases are TGTGCCAGCAGCGTTGGGGGTACCGCCGGGGAGCTGTTTTTT. It codes for CASSVGGTAGELFF. Variable domain in full (rest from reference TRBV9 and TRBJ2-2): DSGVTQTPKHLITATGQRVTLRCSPRSGDLSVYWYQQSLDQGLQFLIQYYNGEERAKGNILERFSAQQFPDLHSELNLSSLELGDSALYFCASSVGGTAGELFFGEGSRLTVL.

The chain joins TRBV3-1 to TRBJ2-7, with 12 positions matching TRBD2. The CDR3 covers 15 residues. Germline CDR1 and CDR2: LGHDT and YNNKEL (reference sequence). The J segment lost 3 bases and the V segment lost 5 bases, leaving 5 bases of the junction unmatched. CDR3 region: CASSNGLAGYYEQYF. In DNA form, the CDR3 reads TGTGCCAGCAGCAACGGACTAGCGGGGTACTACGAGCAGTACTTC.

This clonotype was found once. This sequence joins TRBV3-1 and TRBJ1-1; perhaps TRBD1 as D (6 bases). Trimming removed 3 bases at V and 10 bases at J, with 21 bases between. This CDR3 is built from 15 residues. Germline values: CDR1 LGHDT, CDR2 YNNKEL (reference sequence). This chain's CDR3 is CASSHLLQGGLGAFF. Here the CDR3 DNA reads TGTGCCAGCAGCCATCTTCTACAGGGCGGCTTGGGAGCTTTCTTT.

This clonotype was recorded once. The chain uses TRBV7-9 and TRBJ2-1; possibly TRBD1 or TRBD2 for D (5 bases each). The CDR3 is made up of 14 amino acids. Trimming removed 6 bases from V and 9 bases from J, with 18 bases in between. Germline values: CDR1 SEHNR, CDR2 FQNEAQ (reference sequence). The CDR3 nucleotides are TGTGCCAGCAGTTTGGGGGAGTGGTTGGGTGAGCAGTTCTTC. The encoded protein is CASSLGEWLGEQFF.

V gene TRBV27 combines with J gene TRBJ2-1; unclear D gene. The CDR3 totals 18 residues. The germline V and J ends were trimmed by 8 bases and 0 bases, with 23 bases remaining between them. The germline CDR1 and CDR2 sequences are MNHEY and SMNVEV (reference sequence). CDR3 in DNA: TGTGCCAGCTCCCTAAGCACGGTTAGGTTCACCTCCTACAATGAGCAGTTCTTC. Translated, it gives CASSLSTVRFTSYNEQFF.

The gene calls are TRBV12-3 or TRBV12-4 and TRBJ1-2; TRBD1 matches at 8 bases. V shed 4 bases and J 8 bases; nucleotides not matched to a gene: 12. The CDR3 length is 15 residues. The CDR3 region is CASSSSDRAGDGYTF. As DNA, the CDR3 is TGTGCCAGCAGTTCCTCGGACAGGGCAGGGGACGGCTACACCTTC.

The chain combines TRBV6-5 with TRBJ2-5; D is unclear. The germline gives CDR1 MNHEY, CDR2 SVGAGI. V lost 4 bases and J lost 2, with 11 bases in between. The CDR3 has 14 amino acids. The CDR3 DNA reads as TGTGCCAGCAGTTCCCCGGACCTTCAAGAGACCCAGTACTTC. It yields the protein CASSSPDLQETQYF.

V gene TRBV29-1 combines with J gene TRBJ1-2, with 9 positions matching TRBD1. Germline assignment: CDR1 SQVTM and CDR2 ANQGSEA. With V trimmed by 4 bases and J by 4 bases, 7 bases remained unmatched. This CDR3 is 14 amino acids long. CDR3: CSVVAGTGPYGYTF. The DNA of the CDR3 is TGCAGCGTTGTAGCGGGGACAGGGCCCTATGGCTACACCTTC.

This chain uses TRBV27 with TRBJ2-6, with D perhaps given as TRBD1 or TRBD2 (5 bases each). Trimming pared 7 bases from V and 0 bases from J, leaving 16 bases between. The CDR3 sequence is 17 residues long. Looked up from germline, CDR1 is MNHEY and CDR2 is SMNVEV (reference sequence). The CDR3 nucleotides read TGTGCCAGCAAAGACGGGACGCCCGACTCTGGGGCCAACGTCCTGACTTTC. It codes for CASKDGTPDSGANVLTF. The full variable domain, completed using reference TRBV27 and TRBJ2-6, is EAQVTQNPRYLITVTGKKLTVTCSQNMNHEYMSWYRQDPGLGLRQIYYSMNVEVTDKGDVPEGYKVSRKEKRNFPLILESPSPNQTSLYFCASKDGTPDSGANVLTFGAGSRLTVL.

The CDR3 sequence: CSARVPKGYEQYF. The CDR3, as DNA: TGCAGTGCTAGGGTCCCTAAGGGTTACGAGCAGTACTTC. The gene calls are TRBV20-1 and TRBJ2-7; no firm D call. The CDR3 loop spans 13 amino acids. CDR1 is DFQATT and CDR2 is SNEGSKA in the germline V gene (reference sequence). Between the trimmed V and J ends, which lost 3 bases and 4 bases, there was a span of 13 bases.

The rearrangement joins TRBV20-1 to TRBJ1-2; tentatively, D is TRBD1 (6 bases). CDR1 DFQATT and CDR2 SNEGSKA come from the germline V gene (reference sequence). The V end lost 0 bases, the J end lost 2 bases, and 13 bases lay between the germline ends. This CDR3 is built from 15 residues. The CDR3: CSARDIGGANYGYTF. DNA for the CDR3: TGCAGTGCTAGAGACATTGGGGGGGCGAACTATGGCTACACCTTC.

This chain uses TRBV5-1 with TRBJ1-2; D not resolved. Between the trimmed V and J ends, which lost 5 bases and 6 bases, there was a span of 26 bases. This CDR3 contains 17 residues. Per germline, CDR1 SGHRS and CDR2 YFSETQ. DNA for the CDR3: TGCGCCAGCAGGAGCGGGCTAAAGGGATGGAGAGAGGATGGCTACACCTTC. Amino acids: CASRSGLKGWREDGYTF. The whole variable domain, remainder taken from reference TRBV5-1 and TRBJ1-2, is KAGVTQTPRYLIKTRGQQVTLSCSPISGHRSVSWYQQTPGQGLQFLFEYFSETQRNKGNFPGRFSGRQFSNSRSEMNVSTLELGDSALYLCASRSGLKGWREDGYTFGSGTRLTVV.

The table lists this clonotype with a count of one. The chain has TRBV14 and TRBJ1-6; no definite D call. This CDR3 has 14 amino acids. Germline V lookup: CDR1 SGHDN, CDR2 FVKESK. V shed 3 bases and J shed 2 bases, with 5 bases lying between them. CDR3: CASSHIAYNSPLHF. The CDR3 DNA follows: TGTGCCAGCAGCCATATCGCCTATAATTCACCCCTCCACTTT.

V is TRBV4-1 and J is TRBJ1-2, with 8 bases lining up with TRBD1. The CDR3 extends over 16 amino acids. CDR1 MGHRA and CDR2 YSYEKL come from the germline V gene. The ends lost 0 bases at V and 6 bases at J; junction bases unmatched: 9. The CDR3 DNA reads as TGCGCCAGCAGCCAAGACTGGACAGGGTTTGAGGATGGCTACACCTTC. Translated, it gives CASSQDWTGFEDGYTF.

The chain carries TRBV12-3 or TRBV12-4 and TRBJ2-7; 9 nucleotides match TRBD1. CDR3 length: 15 residues. V gave up 0 bases and J gave up 2 bases; unmatched junction bases: 2. The CDR3 nucleotides are TGTGCCAGCAGTTTAGCGGACAGGGGTACCTACGAGCAGTACTTC. The encoded protein is CASSLADRGTYEQYF.

The V gene is TRBV5-1, the J gene TRBJ2-7; no firm D call. V was pared by 5 bases and J by 0 bases, with 9 bases between. The CDR3 runs 13 residues. The germline CDR1 and CDR2 sequences are SGHRS and YFSETQ. CDR3 sequence reads: CASSITVSYEQYF. In DNA form, the CDR3 reads TGCGCCAGCAGTATTACAGTCTCCTACGAGCAGTACTTC.

This clonotype was found once. The chain employs TRBV11-2 and TRBJ2-1, with TRBD2 matching over 13 bases. Trimming took 5 bases from V and 9 from J; bases not matched to a gene: 10. The length of the CDR3 is 16 residues. CDR1 and CDR2 from the germline V gene are SGHAT and FQNNGV. The CDR3 nucleotides read TGTGCCAGCAGCAACAAGCCGGGACTAGCGGGAACTGAGCAGTTCTTC. Residues: CASSNKPGLAGTEQFF.

The rearrangement uses TRBV7-9 and TRBJ2-7; 8 bases are shared with TRBD1. Trimming removed 5 bases from V and 5 bases from J; junction bases left unmatched: 11. This CDR3 region has 15 residues. Germline CDR1 is SEHNR and CDR2 is FQNEAQ (reference sequence). CDR3 nucleotide sequence: TGTGCCAGCAGCGAGGGGGCAGGGGGCGCGGACGAGCAGTACTTC. Amino acid sequence: CASSEGAGGADEQYF.

The J gene is TRBJ1-6, the V gene TRBV1; the D call in the table, TRBD1, was not verified against the DNA. TRBV1 has pseudogene status. There are 18 residues in the CDR3. The chain's CDR3 is CTSSQAGTRGTYNSPLHF. The CDR3 DNA sequence: TGCACCAGCAGCCAAGCGGGGACACGGGGGACCTATAATTCACCCCTCCACTTT.

Here the CDR3 DNA reads TGTGCCAGCTCACCAGTGAGCCCTAGCACAGATACGCAGTATTTT. Protein product: CASSPVSPSTDTQYF. The chain joins TRBV18 to TRBJ2-3; D unresolved. The V end was cut by 2 bases, the J end by 0 bases, with 9 bases between. CDR3 size: 15 residues. Germline CDR1 KGHSH, CDR2 LQKENI. The full variable domain, completed using reference TRBV18 and TRBJ2-3, is NAGVMQNPRHLVRRRGQEARLRCSPMKGHSHVYWYRQLPEEGLKFMVYLQKENIIDESGMPKERFSAEFPKEGPSILRIQQVVRGDSAAYFCASSPVSPSTDTQYFGPGTRLTVL.

This chain uses TRBV20-1 with TRBJ1-1; weak D call: TRBD1 (5 bases). Germline CDR1 DFQATT, CDR2 SNEGSKA (reference sequence). Trimming shortened V by 5 bases and J by 1 base, and 14 bases separated the two germline ends. This CDR3 has 14 residues. This chain's CDR3 is CSAPPGPGNTEAFF. DNA for the CDR3: TGCAGTGCTCCGCCGGGGCCTGGGAACACTGAAGCTTTCTTT.

V and J are TRBV12-5 and TRBJ1-1; unclear D gene. Germline CDR1 LGHNT, CDR2 FRNRAP. The V gene lost 7 bases and the J gene lost 1 base, with 10 bases spanning the gap. CDR3 size: 13 residues. CDR3 coding DNA: TGTGCTAGTGTCTCCTTTGAGAACACTGAAGCTTTCTTT. It encodes CASVSFENTEAFF.